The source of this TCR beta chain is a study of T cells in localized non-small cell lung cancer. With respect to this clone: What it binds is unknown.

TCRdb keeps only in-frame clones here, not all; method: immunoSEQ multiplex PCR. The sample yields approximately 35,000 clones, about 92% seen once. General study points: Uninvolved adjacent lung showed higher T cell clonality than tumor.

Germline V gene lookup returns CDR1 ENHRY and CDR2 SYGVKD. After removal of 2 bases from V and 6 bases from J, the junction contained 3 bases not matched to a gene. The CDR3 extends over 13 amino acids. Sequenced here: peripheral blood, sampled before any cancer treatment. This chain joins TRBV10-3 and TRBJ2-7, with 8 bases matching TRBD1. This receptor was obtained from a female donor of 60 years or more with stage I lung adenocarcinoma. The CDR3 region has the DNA TGTGCCATCAGTGAGCCCGACAGGGGCGAGCAGTACTTC. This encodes CAISEPDRGEQYF.